This is a list of T cell receptor beta chains from one sample in a study of blood T cell repertoires in COVID-19. Clones were sequenced by immunoSEQ multiplex PCR, and TCRdb holds only the in-frame ones, with some missing. The sample includes around 250,000 clones, 88% of them seen just once. Sequenced sample: peripheral blood. Receptor source: a woman in her seventies with COVID-19, enrolled during active disease. Each CDR3 is given with its conserved first and last residue. The D gene is left open where the match is weak. Clone size appears in some rows only: once, few, many, or a class for an expanded clone.

d_gene	v_gene	abundance	j_gene	CDR3aa	CDR3nt
TRBD2	TRBV6-1	.	TRBJ2-1	CASREAGGEYINEQFF	TGTGCCAGCAGGGAAGCGGGAGGGGAGTACATCAATGAGCAGTTCTTC
.	TRBV20-1	.	TRBJ1-2	CSASVGAGGYTF	TGCAGTGCTAGTGTGGGGGCGGGTGGCTACACCTTC
.	TRBV19	few	TRBJ2-7	CASSTGVWNEQYF	TGTGCCAGTAGTACAGGGGTCTGGAACGAGCAGTACTTC
.	TRBV4-2	.	TRBJ2-1	CASSQDLSAPQFF	TGTGCCAGCAGCCAAGATCTATCCGCCCCGCAGTTCTTC
.	TRBV5-1	.	TRBJ2-5	CASSWADSLGTQYF	TGCGCCAGCAGCTGGGCGGACAGCCTTGGGACCCAGTACTTC
.	TRBV3-1/TRBV3-2	.	TRBJ1-1	CASSRRGTEAFF	TGTGCCAGCAGCCGGAGGGGCACTGAAGCTTTCTTT
TRBD1	TRBV7-2	few	TRBJ1-5	CASSSAGTGIQPQHF	TGTGCCAGCAGCTCAGCCGGGACAGGCATACAGCCCCAGCATTTT
.	TRBV2	.	TRBJ1-5	CASTQSEGGNQPQHF	TGTGCCAGCACCCAAAGTGAGGGGGGCAATCAGCCCCAGCATTTT
TRBD1	TRBV29-1	.	TRBJ2-5	CSVEGQGAETQYF	TGCAGCGTTGAAGGCCAGGGGGCTGAGACCCAGTACTTC
.	TRBV19	.	TRBJ1-5	CASTWGGDQPQHF	TGTGCCAGTACATGGGGGGGAGATCAGCCCCAGCATTTT
.	TRBV5-1	.	TRBJ2-7	CASSLGGYGTSEQYF	TGCGCCAGCAGCTTGGGTGGCTACGGAACTAGTGAGCAGTACTTC
TRBD1	TRBV6-2/TRBV6-3	.	TRBJ1-5	CASTPRGINQPQHF	TGTGCCAGCACCCCCAGGGGGATCAATCAGCCCCAGCATTTT
TRBD1	TRBV7-9	once	TRBJ1-4	CASTTGGREKLFF	TGTGCCAGCACAACAGGGGGCCGGGAAAAACTGTTTTTT
.	TRBV4-1	few	TRBJ1-3	CASSQAHSGNTIYF	TGCGCCAGCAGCCAAGCCCACTCTGGAAACACCATATATTTT
.	TRBV18	.	TRBJ1-1	CASSPYSQGGTEAFF	TGTGCCAGCTCACCATATAGCCAGGGTGGCACTGAAGCTTTCTTT
TRBD1	TRBV7-2	.	TRBJ2-4	CASSTGQGNIQYF	TGTGCCAGCAGCACTGGACAGGGTAACATTCAGTACTTC
.	TRBV9	.	TRBJ1-2	CASSVGDSRAYGYTF	TGTGCCAGCAGCGTAGGTGACAGCCGAGCCTATGGCTACACCTTC
.	TRBV27	.	TRBJ1-2	CASSLTGGLYGYTF	TGTGCCAGCAGTTTAACGGGCGGACTCTATGGCTACACCTTC
TRBD1	TRBV10-3	.	TRBJ1-1	CAITERQGYRTEAFF	TGTGCCATCACCGAACGACAGGGATATCGGACTGAAGCTTTCTTT
.	TRBV24-1	.	TRBJ1-4	CATSGELGGEEKLFF	TGTGCCACCAGTGGGGAACTGGGGGGAGAAGAAAAACTGTTTTTT
TRBD1	TRBV19	.	TRBJ2-1	CASRTGTGCENEQFF	TGTGCCAGTAGAACCGGGACAGGGTGTGAAAATGAGCAGTTCTTC
TRBD2	TRBV10-3	.	TRBJ2-3	CAITGGSTDTQYF	TGTGCCATCACGGGGGGGAGCACAGATACGCAGTATTTT
TRBD1	TRBV4-1	few	TRBJ2-1	CASSPATGGTYNEQFF	TGCGCCAGCAGCCCGGCTACAGGGGGAACCTACAATGAGCAGTTCTTC
.	TRBV4-1	.	TRBJ2-1	CASSYQKERAIEQFF	TGCGCCAGCAGCTACCAGAAGGAGAGGGCCATTGAGCAGTTCTTC
TRBD2	TRBV7-9	.	TRBJ2-5	CASSRERGETQYF	TGTGCCAGCAGCCGAGAGCGGGGAGAGACCCAGTACTTC
.	TRBV5-6	.	TRBJ1-3	CASSLVGRTSGNTIYF	TGTGCCAGCAGCTTGGTCGGGAGAACCTCTGGAAACACCATATATTTT
TRBD1	TRBV19	.	TRBJ2-2	CASSVQGANTGELFF	TGTGCCAGTAGTGTCCAGGGGGCCAACACCGGGGAGCTGTTTTTT
TRBD1	TRBV6-5	.	TRBJ1-2	CASSSGTGLNYGYTF	TGTGCCAGCAGTTCGGGGACAGGTCTGAACTATGGCTACACCTTC
TRBD2	TRBV2	.	TRBJ2-1	CASSLSGRDDNEQFF	TGTGCCAGCAGCCTCAGCGGGAGGGACGACAATGAGCAGTTCTTC
.	TRBV28	.	TRBJ2-1	CASSRTTQGTNEQFF	TGTGCCAGCAGCCGAACGACACAGGGTACGAATGAGCAGTTCTTC
.	TRBV28	.	TRBJ2-7	CASRSLREQYF	TGTGCCAGCAGATCTTTGCGCGAGCAGTACTTC
TRBD2	TRBV30	.	TRBJ2-7	CAWSPSGYEQYF	TGTGCCTGGAGTCCTAGCGGCTACGAGCAGTACTTC
TRBD2	TRBV5-1	.	TRBJ2-5	CASSALAGGNQETQYF	TGCGCCAGCAGCGCTTTAGCGGGAGGGAACCAAGAGACCCAGTACTTC